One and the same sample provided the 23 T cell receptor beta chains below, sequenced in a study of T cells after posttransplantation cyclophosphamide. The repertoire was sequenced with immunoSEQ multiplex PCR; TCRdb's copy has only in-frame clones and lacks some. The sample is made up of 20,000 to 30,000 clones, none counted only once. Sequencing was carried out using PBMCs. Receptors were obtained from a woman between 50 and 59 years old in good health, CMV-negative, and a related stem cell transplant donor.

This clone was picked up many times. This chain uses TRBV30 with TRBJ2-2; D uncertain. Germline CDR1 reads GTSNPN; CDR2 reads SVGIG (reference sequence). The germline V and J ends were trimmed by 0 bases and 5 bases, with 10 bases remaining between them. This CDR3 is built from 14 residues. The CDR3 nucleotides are TGTGCCTGGAGTGTACCGGGTGGTACCGGGGAGCTGTTTTTT. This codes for CAWSVPGGTGELFF.

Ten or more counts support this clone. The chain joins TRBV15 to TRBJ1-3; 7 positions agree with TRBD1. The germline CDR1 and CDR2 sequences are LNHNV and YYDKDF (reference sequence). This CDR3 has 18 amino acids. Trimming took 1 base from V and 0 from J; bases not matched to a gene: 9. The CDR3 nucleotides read TGTGCCACCAGCAGAGCCTTCACCGGGACAGCCTCTGGAAACACCATATATTTT. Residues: CATSRAFTGTASGNTIYF.

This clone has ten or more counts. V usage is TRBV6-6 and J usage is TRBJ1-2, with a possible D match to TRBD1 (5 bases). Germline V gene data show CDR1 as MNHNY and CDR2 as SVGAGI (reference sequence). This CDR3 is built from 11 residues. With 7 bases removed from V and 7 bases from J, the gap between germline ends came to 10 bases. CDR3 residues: CASILGVGYTF. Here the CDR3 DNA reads TGTGCCAGCATTCTAGGGGTTGGCTACACCTTC.

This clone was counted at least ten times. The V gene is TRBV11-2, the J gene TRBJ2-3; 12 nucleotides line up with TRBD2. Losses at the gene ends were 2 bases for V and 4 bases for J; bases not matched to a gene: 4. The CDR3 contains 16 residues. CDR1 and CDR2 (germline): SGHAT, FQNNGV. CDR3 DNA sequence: TGTGCCAGCAGCTTACTAGCGGGAGGGAGGGCAGATACGCAGTATTTT. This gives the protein CASSLLAGGRADTQYF.

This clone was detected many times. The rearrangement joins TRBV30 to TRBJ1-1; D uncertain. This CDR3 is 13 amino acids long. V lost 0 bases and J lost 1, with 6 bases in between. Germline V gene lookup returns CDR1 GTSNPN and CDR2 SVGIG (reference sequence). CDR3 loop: CAWSVRGNTEAFF. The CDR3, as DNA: TGTGCCTGGAGTGTACGGGGGAACACTGAAGCTTTCTTT.

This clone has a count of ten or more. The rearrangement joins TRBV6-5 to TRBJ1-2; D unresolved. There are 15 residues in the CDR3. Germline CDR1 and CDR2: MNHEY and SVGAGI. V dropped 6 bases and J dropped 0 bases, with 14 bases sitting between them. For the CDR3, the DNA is TGTGCCAGCAGGAATGCAATCGGGGCTAACTATGGCTACACCTTC. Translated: CASRNAIGANYGYTF.

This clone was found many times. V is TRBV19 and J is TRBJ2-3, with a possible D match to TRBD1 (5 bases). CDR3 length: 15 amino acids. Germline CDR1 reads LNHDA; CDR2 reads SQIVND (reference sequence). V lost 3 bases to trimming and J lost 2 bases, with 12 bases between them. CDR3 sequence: CASSIGVGVTDTQYF. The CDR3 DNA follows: TGTGCCAGTAGTATTGGCGTAGGGGTCACAGATACGCAGTATTTT.

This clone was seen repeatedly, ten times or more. The CDR3 nucleotides read TGTGCCAGCAGCTTAACAGGGGGGGGAGACGAGCAGTACTTC. Amino acid sequence: CASSLTGGGDEQYF. The V and J genes are TRBV7-7 and TRBJ2-7; a possible D gene is TRBD1 (8 bases). The CDR3 sequence is 14 residues long. Trimming removed 2 bases at V and 5 bases at J, with 13 bases between. Germline V lookup: CDR1 SSHAT, CDR2 FNYEAQ (reference sequence). Using reference TRBV7-7 and TRBJ2-7 for the parts outside the CDR3, the full variable domain is GAGVSQSPRYKVTKRGQDVTLRCDPISSHATLYWYQQALGQGPEFLTYFNYEAQPDKSGLPSDRFSAERPEGSISTLTIQRTEQRDSAMYRCASSLTGGGDEQYFGPGTRLTVT.

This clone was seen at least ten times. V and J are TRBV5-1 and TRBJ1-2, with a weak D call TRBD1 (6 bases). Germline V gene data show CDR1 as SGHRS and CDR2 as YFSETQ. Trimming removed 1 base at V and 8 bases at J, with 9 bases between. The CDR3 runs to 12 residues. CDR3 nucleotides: TGCGCCAGCAGCTTGTACAGGGACGGCTACACCTTC. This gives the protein CASSLYRDGYTF. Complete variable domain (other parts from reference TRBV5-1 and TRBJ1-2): KAGVTQTPRYLIKTRGQQVTLSCSPISGHRSVSWYQQTPGQGLQFLFEYFSETQRNKGNFPGRFSGRQFSNSRSEMNVSTLELGDSALYLCASSLYRDGYTFGSGTRLTVV.

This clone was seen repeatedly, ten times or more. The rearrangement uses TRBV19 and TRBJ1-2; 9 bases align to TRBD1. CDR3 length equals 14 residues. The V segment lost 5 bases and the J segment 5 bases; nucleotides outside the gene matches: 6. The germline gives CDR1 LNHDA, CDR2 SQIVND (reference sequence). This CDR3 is CASSPDRGGYGYTF. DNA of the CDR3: TGTGCCAGTAGTCCGGACAGGGGTGGATATGGCTACACCTTC.

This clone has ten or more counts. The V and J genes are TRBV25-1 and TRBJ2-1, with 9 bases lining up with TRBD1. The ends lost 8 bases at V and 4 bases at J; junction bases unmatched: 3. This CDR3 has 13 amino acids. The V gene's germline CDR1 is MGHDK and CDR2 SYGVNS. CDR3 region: CASSGQGYNEQFF. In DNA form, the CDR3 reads TGTGCCAGCTCAGGACAGGGGTACAATGAGCAGTTCTTC.

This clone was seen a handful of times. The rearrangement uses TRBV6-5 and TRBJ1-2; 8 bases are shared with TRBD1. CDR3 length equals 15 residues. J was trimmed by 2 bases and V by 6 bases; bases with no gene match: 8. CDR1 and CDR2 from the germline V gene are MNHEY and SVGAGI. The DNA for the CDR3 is TGTGCCAGCAGATCCGGACAGGGACAGAACTATGGCTACACCTTC. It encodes CASRSGQGQNYGYTF.

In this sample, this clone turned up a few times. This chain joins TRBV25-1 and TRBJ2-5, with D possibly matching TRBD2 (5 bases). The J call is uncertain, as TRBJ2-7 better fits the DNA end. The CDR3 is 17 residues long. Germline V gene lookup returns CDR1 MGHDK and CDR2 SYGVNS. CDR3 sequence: CASSEYSGWKGSYEQYF. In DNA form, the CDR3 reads TGTGCCAGCAGTGAATATTCGGGATGGAAGGGCTCCTACGAGCAGTACTTC.

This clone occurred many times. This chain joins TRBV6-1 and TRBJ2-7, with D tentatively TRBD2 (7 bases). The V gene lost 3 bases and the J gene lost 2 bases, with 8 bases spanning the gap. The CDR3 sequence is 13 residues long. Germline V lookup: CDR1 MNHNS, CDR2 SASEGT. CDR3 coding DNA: TGTGCCAGCAGTGAGGGGGGGCCCTACGAGCAGTACTTC. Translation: CASSEGGPYEQYF.

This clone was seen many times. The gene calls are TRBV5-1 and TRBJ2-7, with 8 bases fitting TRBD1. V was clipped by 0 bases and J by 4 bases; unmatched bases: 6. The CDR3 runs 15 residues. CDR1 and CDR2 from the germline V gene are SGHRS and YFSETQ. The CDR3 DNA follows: TGCGCCAGCAGCTTGGCTACAGGGGGACAGTACGAGCAGTACTTC. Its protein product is CASSLATGGQYEQYF.

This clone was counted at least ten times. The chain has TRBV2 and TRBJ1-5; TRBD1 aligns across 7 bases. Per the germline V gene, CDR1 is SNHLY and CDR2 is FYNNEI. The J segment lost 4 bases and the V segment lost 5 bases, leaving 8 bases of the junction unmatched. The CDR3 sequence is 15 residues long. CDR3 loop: CASSPGQIENQPQHF. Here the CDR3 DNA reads TGTGCCAGCAGTCCGGGACAGATTGAGAATCAGCCCCAGCATTTT.

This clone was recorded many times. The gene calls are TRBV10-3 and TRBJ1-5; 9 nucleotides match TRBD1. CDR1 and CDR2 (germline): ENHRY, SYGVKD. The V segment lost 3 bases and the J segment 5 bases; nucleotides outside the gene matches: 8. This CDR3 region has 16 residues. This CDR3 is CAISDPGTGFHQPQHF. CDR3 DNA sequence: TGTGCCATCAGTGACCCCGGGACAGGGTTTCATCAGCCCCAGCATTTT.

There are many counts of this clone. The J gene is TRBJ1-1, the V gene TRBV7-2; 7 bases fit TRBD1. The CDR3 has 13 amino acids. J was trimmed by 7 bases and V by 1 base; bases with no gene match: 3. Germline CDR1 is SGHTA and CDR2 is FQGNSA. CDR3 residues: CASSLDWTGEAFF. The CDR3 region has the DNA TGTGCCAGCAGCTTAGATTGGACAGGTGAAGCTTTCTTT.

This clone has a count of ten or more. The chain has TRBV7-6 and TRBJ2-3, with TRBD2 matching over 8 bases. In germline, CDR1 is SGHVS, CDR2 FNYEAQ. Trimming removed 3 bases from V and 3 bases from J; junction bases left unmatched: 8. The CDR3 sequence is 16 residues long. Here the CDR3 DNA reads TGTGCCAGCAGCTTGGGCCAGCGGGAGTCGACAGATACGCAGTATTTT. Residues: CASSLGQRESTDTQYF.

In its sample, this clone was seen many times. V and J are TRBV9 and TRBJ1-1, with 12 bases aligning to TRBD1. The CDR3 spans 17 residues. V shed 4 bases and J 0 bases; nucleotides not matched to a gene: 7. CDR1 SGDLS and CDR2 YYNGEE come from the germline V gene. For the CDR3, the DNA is TGTGCCAGCAGCTTTGCCGGGACAGGGGGCCTGAACACTGAAGCTTTCTTT. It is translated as CASSFAGTGGLNTEAFF.

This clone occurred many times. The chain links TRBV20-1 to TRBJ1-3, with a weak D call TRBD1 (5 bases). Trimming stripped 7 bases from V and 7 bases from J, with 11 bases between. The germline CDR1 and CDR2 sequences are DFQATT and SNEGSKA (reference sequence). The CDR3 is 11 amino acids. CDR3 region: CSVGGGNTIYF. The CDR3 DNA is TGCAGTGTGGGGGGAGGGAACACCATATATTTT.

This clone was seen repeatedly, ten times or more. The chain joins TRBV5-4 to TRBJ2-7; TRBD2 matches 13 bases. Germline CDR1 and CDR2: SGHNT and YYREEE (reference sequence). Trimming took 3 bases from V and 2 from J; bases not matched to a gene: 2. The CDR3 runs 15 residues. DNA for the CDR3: TGTGCCAGCAGCTGGGGGACTAGCGGGACCTACGAGCAGTACTTC. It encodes CASSWGTSGTYEQYF.

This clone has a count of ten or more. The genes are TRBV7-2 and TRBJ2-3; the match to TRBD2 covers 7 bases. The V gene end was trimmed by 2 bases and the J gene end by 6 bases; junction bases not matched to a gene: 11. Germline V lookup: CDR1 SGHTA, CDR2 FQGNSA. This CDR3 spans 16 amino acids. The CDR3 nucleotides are TGTGCCAGCAGCTTACTTACTGGGGGGGTGGGGGATACGCAGTATTTT. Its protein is CASSLLTGGVGDTQYF.